The subject of this entry is one T cell receptor beta chain. There is no known antigen for this receptor. Per-nucleotide qualities are absent, and no much larger clonotype sits a single base away. RNA was extracted using the RNeasy kit, and about 0.5 to 1 ug of the RNA was reverse transcribed with random hexamers. The immunoSEQ multiplex PCR assay, covering 54 Vbeta and 13 Jbeta segments, was used to amplify TCR beta CDR3 regions. PCR amplification bias was corrected using a synthetic template baseline for primer optimization and computational correction. The authors processed their data as follows. Reads were annotated to V, D and J genes according to IMGT and were analyzed with immunoSEQ Analyzer, with only productive sequences retained. To calculate clonality, Shannon entropy was normalized by log2 of the number of productive unique sequences and then subtracted from one. For each patient and control, public and private clones were evaluated within the 100 most prevalent clones. A clone was defined as Susac-specific if it was absent from the healthy and MS cohorts, from some 1,100 published viral clones and from other ImmuneACCESS disease sequences. TCRdb trimmed the raw reads at Q25, called clones with MiXCR and kept productive beta chains. Rows are combined by CDR3 protein, so each entry shows the most common genes and DNA. TCRdb's processing, not the authors' own work, is the source of the V and J calls. This sample lists about 180,000 distinct CDR3 sequences; approximately 93% were detected once. Around 0.1% of the sample goes to the ten largest clones.

The data stem from a study of CD8 T cells in Susac syndrome (dated by TCRdb to 2018 to 2020). About the full investigation: Whether CD8+ T cell activation and differentiation in Susac syndrome was antigen driven was tested using repertoire sequencing. Broad study findings and their caveats: The number of individuals in the TCR sequencing and HLA analysis was recognized as being relatively small.

Peripheral blood CD8+ and CD4+ T cells from healthy donors, Susac syndrome patients and multiple sclerosis patients were profiled by high-throughput TCR beta sequencing. Multiple sclerosis controls were treatment-naive patients with stable or active relapsing-remitting disease fulfilling revised McDonald criteria. Bulk CD8+ and CD4+ T cells were purified by magnetic negative isolation, while CD8+ TEMRA cells were enriched using FACS. Blood was drawn into EDTA tubes, processed within 24 hours, and PBMCs were isolated by density gradient centrifugation. PBMCs destined for TCR sequencing were cryopreserved in liquid nitrogen and later thawed in a 37 °C water bath. The sorted or isolated CD4+, CD8+ and CD8+ TEMRA cells reached a purity of at least 90%. The sequence was obtained from a human donor with multiple sclerosis. The source material was CD4+ T cells from PBMCs.

The nucleotide sequence reads TGTGCCAGCAGCCGTGGACAGGGCGTTAATGAAAAACTGTTTTTT. This translates into CASSRGQGVNEKLFF. The sequence is built from TRBV12-3 or TRBV12-4 and TRBJ1-4; TRBD1 agrees with 8 junctional bases. Ends trimmed: V by 6 bases, J by 4 bases; bases unmatched to a gene: 7. The CDR3, cysteine through phenylalanine, is 15 amino acids long. Of all the DNA, just the CDR3 is kept, 45 bases in frame from base 1.